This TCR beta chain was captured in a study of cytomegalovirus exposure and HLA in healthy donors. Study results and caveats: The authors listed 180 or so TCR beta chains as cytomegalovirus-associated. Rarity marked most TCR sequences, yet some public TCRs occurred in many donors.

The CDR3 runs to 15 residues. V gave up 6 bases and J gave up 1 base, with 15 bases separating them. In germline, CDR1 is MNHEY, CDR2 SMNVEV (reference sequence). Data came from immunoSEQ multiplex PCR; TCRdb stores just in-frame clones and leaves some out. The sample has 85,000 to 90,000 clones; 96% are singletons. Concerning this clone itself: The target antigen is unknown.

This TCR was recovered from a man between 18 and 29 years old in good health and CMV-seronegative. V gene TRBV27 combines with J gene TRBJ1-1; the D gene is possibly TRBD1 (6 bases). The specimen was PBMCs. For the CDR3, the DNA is TGTGCCAGCAGGCCTTTTGGGACACAGAACACTGAAGCTTTCTTT. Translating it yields CASRPFGTQNTEAFF.